Listed below are T cell receptor beta chains from one sample, sequenced in a study of OX40 agonist ivuxolimab in advanced cancers. Assay used: immunoSEQ multiplex PCR; TCRdb lists only in-frame clones, some missing. This sample has fewer than 120,000 clones, with roughly 87% found just once. Sequenced here: CD4+ or CD8+ T cells sorted from blood, sampled in a trial of the OX40 agonist ivuxolimab. These receptors came from an adult with an advanced solid tumor such as melanoma, head and neck, liver or kidney cancer. CDR3s include the opening cysteine and the closing phenylalanine or tryptophan. A D gene is named only where the DNA matches it firmly. Size is stated for part of the rows, as once, few or many counts, or as a class when the clone is expanded.

D gene	CDR3 length	clone size	J gene	V gene	CDR3 DNA	CDR3 protein
TRBD2	15	NA	TRBJ2-3	TRBV7-2	TGTGCCAGCGGAATACCGGGACTAGCGGGAGATACGCAGTATTTT	CASGIPGLAGDTQYF
NA	15	NA	TRBJ2-7	TRBV28	TGTGCCAGCAGTTCACCAGGGTCGCGCCCCTACGAGCAGTACTTC	CASSSPGSRPYEQYF
TRBD1	13	NA	TRBJ1-2	TRBV25-1	TGTGCCAGCAGTGAGGGACAGAACTATGGCTACACCTTC	CASSEGQNYGYTF
TRBD2	18	NA	TRBJ2-3	TRBV29-1	TGCAGCGCTGAAAAGGAAGTAGCGGGGTGGCGGGTGGGAGATACGCAGTATTTT	CSAEKEVAGWRVGDTQYF
TRBD1	15	NA	TRBJ2-5	TRBV28	TGTGCCAGCAGTTCACCCGGGACAGACCAAGAGACCCAGTACTTC	CASSSPGTDQETQYF
NA	13	NA	TRBJ2-7	TRBV5-1	TGCGCCAGCAGCTTAGGACAGATCTACGAGCAGTACTTC	CASSLGQIYEQYF
TRBD2	14	NA	TRBJ2-1	TRBV7-2	TGTGCCAGCGATGAAGGACTAGCGGGAGAGGAGCAGTTCTTC	CASDEGLAGEEQFF
NA	13	once	TRBJ1-1	TRBV5-4	TGTGCCAGCAGCTTGGGAGGGGGGACTGAAGCTTTCTTT	CASSLGGGTEAFF
TRBD2	20	few	TRBJ2-1	TRBV4-1	TGCGCCAGCAGCCAAGATCCGACTAGCGGGAGGATCCGGATCGGCAATGAGCAGTTCTTC	CASSQDPTSGRIRIGNEQFF
NA	13	NA	TRBJ1-1	TRBV6-6	TGTGCCAGCAGCAATAGGGAGGGATTCTCAACTTTCTTT	CASSNREGFSTFF
NA	14	NA	TRBJ1-2	TRBV6-5	TGTGCCAGCAGTTCGTACGGACAGAACTATGGCTACACCTTC	CASSSYGQNYGYTF
NA	16	few	TRBJ1-6	TRBV9	TGTGCCAGCAGCGTCGGGTTGAGCTCCTATAATTCACCCCTCCACTTT	CASSVGLSSYNSPLHF
NA	15	NA	TRBJ1-1	TRBV30	TGTGCCTGGAGTGAACCCGGGGCTCTGAACACTGAAGCTTTCTTT	CAWSEPGALNTEAFF